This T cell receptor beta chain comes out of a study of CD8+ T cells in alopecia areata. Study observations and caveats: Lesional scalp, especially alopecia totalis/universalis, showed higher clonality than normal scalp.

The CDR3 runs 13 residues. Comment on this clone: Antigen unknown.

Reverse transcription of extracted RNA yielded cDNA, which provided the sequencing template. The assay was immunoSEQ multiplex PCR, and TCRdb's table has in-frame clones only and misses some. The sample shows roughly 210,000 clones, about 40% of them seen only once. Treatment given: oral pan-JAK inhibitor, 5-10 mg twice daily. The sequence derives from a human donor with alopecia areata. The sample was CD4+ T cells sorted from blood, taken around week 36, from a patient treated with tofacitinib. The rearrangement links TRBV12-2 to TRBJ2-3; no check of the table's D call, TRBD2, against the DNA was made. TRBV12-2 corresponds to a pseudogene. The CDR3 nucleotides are TGTGCAAGTCGCTTAGTGACTACAGATACGCAGTATTTT. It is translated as CASRLVTTDTQYF.